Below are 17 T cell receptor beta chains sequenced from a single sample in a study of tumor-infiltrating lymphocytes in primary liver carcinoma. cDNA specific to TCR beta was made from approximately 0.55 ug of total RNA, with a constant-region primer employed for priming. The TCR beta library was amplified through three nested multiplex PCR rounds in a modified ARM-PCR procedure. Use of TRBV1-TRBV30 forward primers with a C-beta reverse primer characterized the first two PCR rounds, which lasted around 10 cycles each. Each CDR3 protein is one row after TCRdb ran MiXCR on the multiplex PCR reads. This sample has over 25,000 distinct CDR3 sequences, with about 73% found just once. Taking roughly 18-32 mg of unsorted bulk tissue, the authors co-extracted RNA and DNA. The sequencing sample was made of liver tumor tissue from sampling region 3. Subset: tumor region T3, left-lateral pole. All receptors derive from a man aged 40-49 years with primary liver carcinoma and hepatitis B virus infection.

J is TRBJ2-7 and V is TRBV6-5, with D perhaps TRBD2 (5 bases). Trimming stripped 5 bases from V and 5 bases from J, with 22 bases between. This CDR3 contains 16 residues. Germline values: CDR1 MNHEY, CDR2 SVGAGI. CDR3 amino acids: CASSQGRAETSNEQYF. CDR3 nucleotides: TGTGCCAGCAGTCAAGGGAGAGCGGAGACAAGCAACGAGCAGTACTTC.

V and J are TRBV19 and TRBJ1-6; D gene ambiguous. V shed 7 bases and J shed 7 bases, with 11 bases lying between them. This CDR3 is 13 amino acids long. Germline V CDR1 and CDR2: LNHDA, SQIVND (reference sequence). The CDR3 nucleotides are TGTGCCAGTACCCCAGGAGAAAATTCACCCCTCCACTTT. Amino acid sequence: CASTPGENSPLHF.

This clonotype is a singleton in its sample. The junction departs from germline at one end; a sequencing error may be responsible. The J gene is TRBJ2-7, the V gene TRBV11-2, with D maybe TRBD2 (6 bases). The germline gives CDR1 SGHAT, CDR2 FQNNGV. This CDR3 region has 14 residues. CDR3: CTSSLDLGGWEQYF. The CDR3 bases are TGTACTAGCAGCTTAGATCTTGGTGGATGGGAGCAGTATTTC. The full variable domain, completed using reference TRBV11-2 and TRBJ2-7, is EAGVAQSPRYKIIEKRQSVAFWCNPISGHATLYWYQQILGQGPKLLIQFQNNGVVDDSQLPKDRFSAERLKGVDSTLKIQPAKLEDSAVYLCTSSLDLGGWEQYFGPGTRLTVT.

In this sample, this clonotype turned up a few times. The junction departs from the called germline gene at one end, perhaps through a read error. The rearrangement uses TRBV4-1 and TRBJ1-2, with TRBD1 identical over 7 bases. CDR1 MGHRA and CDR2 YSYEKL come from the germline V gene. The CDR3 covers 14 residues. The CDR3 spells CASSEGGRNYGYTF. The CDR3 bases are TGCGCCAGCAGCGAAGGGGGCAGGAACTATGGCTACACGTTC.

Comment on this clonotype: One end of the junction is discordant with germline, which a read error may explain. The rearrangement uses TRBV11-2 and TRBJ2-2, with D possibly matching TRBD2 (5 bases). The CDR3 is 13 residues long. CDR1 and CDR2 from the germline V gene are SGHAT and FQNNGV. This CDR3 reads CGSGLAWPGELFF. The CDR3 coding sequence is TGTGGCAGCGGCTTAGCATGGCCCGGGGAGCTGTTTTTT.

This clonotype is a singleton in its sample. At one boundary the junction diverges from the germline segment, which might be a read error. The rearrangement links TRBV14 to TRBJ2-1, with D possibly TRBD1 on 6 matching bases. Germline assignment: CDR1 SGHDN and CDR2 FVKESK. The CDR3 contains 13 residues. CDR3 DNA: TGTGCCAGCAGCTTCCGTATAGGGTGGGGGCAGTCCTTC. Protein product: CASSFRIGWGQSF.

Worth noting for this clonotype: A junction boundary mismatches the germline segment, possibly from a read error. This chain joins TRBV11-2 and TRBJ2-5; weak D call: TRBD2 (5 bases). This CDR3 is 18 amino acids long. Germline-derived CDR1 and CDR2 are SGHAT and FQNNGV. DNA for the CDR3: TGTGCCAGCAGTTTAGCAAGGCTAGCCCTGGGAGAAAAAGAGACCCAGTACTTC. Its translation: CASSLARLALGEKETQYF. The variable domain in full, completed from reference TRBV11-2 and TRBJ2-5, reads EAGVAQSPRYKIIEKRQSVAFWCNPISGHATLYWYQQILGQGPKLLIQFQNNGVVDDSQLPKDRFSAERLKGVDSTLKIQPAKLEDSAVYLCASSLARLALGEKETQYFGPGTRLLVL.

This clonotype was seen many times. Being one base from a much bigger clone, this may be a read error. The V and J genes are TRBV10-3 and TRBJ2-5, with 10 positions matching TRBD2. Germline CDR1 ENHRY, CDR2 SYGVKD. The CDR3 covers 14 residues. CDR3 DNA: TGTGCCATCAGCCGGACTAGCGGTCAAGAGGCCCAGTACTTC. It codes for CAISRTSGQEAQYF.

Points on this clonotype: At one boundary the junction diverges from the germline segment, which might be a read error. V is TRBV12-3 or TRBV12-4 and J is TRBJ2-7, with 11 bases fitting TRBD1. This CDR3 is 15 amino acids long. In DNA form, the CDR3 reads TGTGCCAGCGGTTTAGGACAGGGGGCCAACTGCGAACAGTACTTC. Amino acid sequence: CASGLGQGANCEQYF.

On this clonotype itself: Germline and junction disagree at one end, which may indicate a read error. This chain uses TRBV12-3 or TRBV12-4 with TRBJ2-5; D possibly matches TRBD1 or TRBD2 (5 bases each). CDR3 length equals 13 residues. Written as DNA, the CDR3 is TGTGCCAGCAGTTTAACGGTTAAGGGGACCCATTACTTC. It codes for CASSLTVKGTHYF.

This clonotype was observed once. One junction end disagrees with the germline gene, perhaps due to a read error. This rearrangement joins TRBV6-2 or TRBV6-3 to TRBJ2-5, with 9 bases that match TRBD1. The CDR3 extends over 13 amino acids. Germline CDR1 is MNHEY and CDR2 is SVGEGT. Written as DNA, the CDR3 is TGTACCAGCAGCCGGGACAGGGTAGAGACCCAGTACTTC. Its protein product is CTSSRDRVETQYF.

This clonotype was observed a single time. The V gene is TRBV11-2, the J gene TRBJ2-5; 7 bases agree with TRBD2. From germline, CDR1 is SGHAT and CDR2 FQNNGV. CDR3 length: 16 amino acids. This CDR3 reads CVSSQTPGGSKETQYF. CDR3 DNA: TGTGTTAGCAGCCAAACTCCTGGCGGGAGCAAAGAGACCCAGTACTTC. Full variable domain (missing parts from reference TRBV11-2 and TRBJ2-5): EAGVAQSPRYKIIEKRQSVAFWCNPISGHATLYWYQQILGQGPKLLIQFQNNGVVDDSQLPKDRFSAERLKGVDSTLKIQPAKLEDSAVYLCVSSQTPGGSKETQYFGPGTRLLVL.

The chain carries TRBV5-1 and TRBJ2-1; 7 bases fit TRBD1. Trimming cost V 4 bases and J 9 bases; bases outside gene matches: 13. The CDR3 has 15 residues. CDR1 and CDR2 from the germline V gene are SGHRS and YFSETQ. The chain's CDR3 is CASSTGTVSCSEQFF. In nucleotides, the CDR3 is TGCGCCAGCAGCACCGGGACAGTTTCCTGCAGTGAGCAGTTCTTC.

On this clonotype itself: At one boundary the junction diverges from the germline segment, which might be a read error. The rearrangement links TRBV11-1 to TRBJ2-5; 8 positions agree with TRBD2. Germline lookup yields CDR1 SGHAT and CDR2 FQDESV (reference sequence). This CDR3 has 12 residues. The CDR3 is CVSGGRHETQYF. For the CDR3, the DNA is TGTGTCAGCGGGGGCAGACATGAGACCCAGTACTTC.

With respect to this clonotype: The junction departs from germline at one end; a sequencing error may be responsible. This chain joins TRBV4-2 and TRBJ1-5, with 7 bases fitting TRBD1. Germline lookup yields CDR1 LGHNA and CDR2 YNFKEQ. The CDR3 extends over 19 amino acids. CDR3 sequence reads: CASSQGEGSGQFSDQPQHF. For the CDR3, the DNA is TGTGCCAGCAGTCAAGGGGAGGGGTCGGGACAGTTTAGCGATCAGCCCCAGCATTTT.

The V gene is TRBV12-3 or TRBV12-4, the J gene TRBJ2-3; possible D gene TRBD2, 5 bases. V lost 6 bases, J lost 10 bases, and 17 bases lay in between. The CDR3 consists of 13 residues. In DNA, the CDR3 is TGTGCCAGCAGCTTACGGGATGGGGATGCGCAGTATTTT. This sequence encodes CASSLRDGDAQYF.

This CDR3 reads CASSQTSGRGKKTQYF. The CDR3 bases are TGTGCCAGCAGCCAAACCTCTGGCAGGGGGAAAAAGACCCAGTACTTC. The chain joins TRBV11-2 to TRBJ2-5, with 7 positions matching TRBD1. CDR1 is SGHAT and CDR2 is FQNNGV in the germline V gene. V shed 5 bases and J 6 bases; nucleotides not matched to a gene: 15. CDR3 length: 16 residues. Supplemented by reference TRBV11-2 and TRBJ2-5, the full variable domain reads EAGVAQSPRYKIIEKRQSVAFWCNPISGHATLYWYQQILGQGPKLLIQFQNNGVVDDSQLPKDRFSAERLKGVDSTLKIQPAKLEDSAVYLCASSQTSGRGKKTQYFGPGTRLLVL.